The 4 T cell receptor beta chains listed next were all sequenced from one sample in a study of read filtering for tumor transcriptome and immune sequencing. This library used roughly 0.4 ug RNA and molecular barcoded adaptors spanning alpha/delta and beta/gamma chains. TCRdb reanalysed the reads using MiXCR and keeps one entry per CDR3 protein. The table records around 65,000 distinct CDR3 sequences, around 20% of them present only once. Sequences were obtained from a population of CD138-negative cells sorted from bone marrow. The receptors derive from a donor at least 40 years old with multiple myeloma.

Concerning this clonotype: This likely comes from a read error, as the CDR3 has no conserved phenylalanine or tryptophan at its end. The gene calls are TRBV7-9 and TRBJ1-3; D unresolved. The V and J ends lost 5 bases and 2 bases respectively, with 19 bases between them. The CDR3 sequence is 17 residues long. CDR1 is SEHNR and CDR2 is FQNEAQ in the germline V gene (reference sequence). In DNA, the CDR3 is TGTGCCAGCAGCCCCCTGTTGGGTTTCATTGCTGGAAACACCATATATTGT. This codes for CASSPLLGFIAGNTIYC.

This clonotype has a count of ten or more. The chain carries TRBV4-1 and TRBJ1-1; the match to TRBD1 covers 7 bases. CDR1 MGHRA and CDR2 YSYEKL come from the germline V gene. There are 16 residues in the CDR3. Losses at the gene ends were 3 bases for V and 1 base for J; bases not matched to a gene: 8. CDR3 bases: TGCGCCAGCAGCCATGTTGGGAGGGACAGGAACACTGAAGCTTTCTTT. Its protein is CASSHVGRDRNTEAFF.

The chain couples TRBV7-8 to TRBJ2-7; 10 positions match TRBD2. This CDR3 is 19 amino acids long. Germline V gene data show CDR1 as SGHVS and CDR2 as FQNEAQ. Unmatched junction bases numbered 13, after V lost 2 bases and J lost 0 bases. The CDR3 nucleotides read TGTGCCAGCAGCTTAAGTTCGGCCAGCGGGAGGGCCGACTCCTACGAGCAGTACTTC. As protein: CASSLSSASGRADSYEQYF.

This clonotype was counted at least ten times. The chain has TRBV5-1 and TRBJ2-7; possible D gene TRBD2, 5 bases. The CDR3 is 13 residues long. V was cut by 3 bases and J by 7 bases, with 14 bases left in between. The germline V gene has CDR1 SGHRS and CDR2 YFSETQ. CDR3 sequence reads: CASSSTTLGEQYF. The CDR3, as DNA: TGCGCCAGCAGCTCGACTACCTTAGGGGAGCAGTACTTC.